The clone carrying this T cell receptor (beta chain) was counted a few times. Produced via immunoSEQ multiplex PCR; TCRdb's table is partial and in-frame only. The top ten clones hold 14% of a sample with 1,500 to 2,000 clones, about 18% of them seen once. Trimming removed 2 bases from V and 5 bases from J, with 9 bases in between. Germline V lookup: CDR1 KGHSH, CDR2 LQKENI. CDR3 length: 13 amino acids. The data derive from a study of tumour-infiltrating T cells in Burkitt lymphoma. Study summary: Overall and progression-free survival were predicted by productive clonality.

The rearrangement joins TRBV18 to TRBJ2-5; D remains ambiguous. The sequence was collected from a human donor with diffuse large B-cell lymphoma. Material for sequencing was tumor tissue. The CDR3 sequence: CASSPLVSETQYF. In DNA, the CDR3 is TGTGCCAGCTCACCATTAGTATCCGAGACCCAGTACTTC. Filled out from reference TRBV18 and TRBJ2-5, the complete variable domain reads NAGVMQNPRHLVRRRGQEARLRCSPMKGHSHVYWYRQLPEEGLKFMVYLQKENIIDESGMPKERFSAEFPKEGPSILRIQQVVRGDSAAYFCASSPLVSETQYFGPGTRLLVL.